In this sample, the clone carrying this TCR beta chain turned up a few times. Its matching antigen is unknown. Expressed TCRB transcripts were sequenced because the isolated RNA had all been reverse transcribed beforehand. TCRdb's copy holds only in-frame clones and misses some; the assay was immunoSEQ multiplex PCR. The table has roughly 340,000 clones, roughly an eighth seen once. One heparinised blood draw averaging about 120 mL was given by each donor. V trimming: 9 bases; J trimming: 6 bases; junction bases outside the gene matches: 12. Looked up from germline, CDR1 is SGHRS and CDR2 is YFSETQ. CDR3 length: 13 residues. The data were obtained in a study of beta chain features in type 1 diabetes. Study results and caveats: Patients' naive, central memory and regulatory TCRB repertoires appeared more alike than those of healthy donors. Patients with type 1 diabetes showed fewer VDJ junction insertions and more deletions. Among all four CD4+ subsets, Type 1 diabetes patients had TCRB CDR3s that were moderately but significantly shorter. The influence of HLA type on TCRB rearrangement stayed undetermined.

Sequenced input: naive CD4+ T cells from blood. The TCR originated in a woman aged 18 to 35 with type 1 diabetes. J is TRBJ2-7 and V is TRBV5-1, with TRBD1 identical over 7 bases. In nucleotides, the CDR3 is TGCGCCACGACTACAGGGGATGCGGGCGAGCAGTACTTC. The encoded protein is CATTTGDAGEQYF.